This TCR beta chain was sequenced for a study of blood T cell repertoires in COVID-19. Study summary: The origin of the acute and convalescent COVID-19 samples was the United States, Italy and Spain. The cDNA or gDNA used as material had been derived from T cells, B-cell-depleted T cells, or PBMCs.

With 0 bases removed from V and 3 bases from J, the gap between germline ends came to 12 bases. The CDR3 loop spans 16 amino acids. Per the germline V gene, CDR1 is SGHTS and CDR2 is YDEGEE. In the source study's methods: The authors estimated nucleated cell counts from reference gene primer amplification. Produced via immunoSEQ multiplex PCR; TCRdb's table is partial and in-frame only. V and J calls plus clone size are reproduced from that table; the DNA served to infer D and trimming. The table has hundreds of thousands of clones, about 80% seen once. The chain has TRBV5-8 and TRBJ1-4; D unclear. This receptor was obtained from a woman aged 80 or over with acute or convalescent COVID-19. Sequencing used peripheral blood. The CDR3 protein is CASSLAGAHSNEKLFF. The CDR3 DNA follows: TGTGCCAGCAGCTTGGCGGGTGCGCACTCTAATGAAAAACTGTTTTTT.